Sequencing of this T cell receptor (beta chain) was carried out in a study of chemoradiotherapy in HPV16-positive cancers. General study findings and limits: Candidate HPV-specific clones and E7-related TCR motifs grew in tumor during treatment.

To note about this clone: Its specificity is not known.

Germline trimming cut 7 bases from V and 5 bases from J; bases unmatched to any gene: 4. This CDR3 has 13 residues. The germline CDR1 and CDR2 sequences are SGHKS and YYEKEE (reference sequence). The method was immunoSEQ multiplex PCR; TCRdb's version includes in-frame clones alone and lacks a portion of them. The data hold some 2,700 clones, with 75% to 85% observed a single time. V is TRBV5-5 and J is TRBJ2-5; TRBD2 agrees at 11 bases. Sample: tumor tissue, taken from a patient who underwent chemoradiotherapy. This sequence was found in a human donor with HPV-associated anogenital cancer. CDR3 nucleotide sequence: TGTGCCAGCTTTATAGCGGGAGGGGAGACCCAGTACTTC. Its protein is CASFIAGGETQYF.